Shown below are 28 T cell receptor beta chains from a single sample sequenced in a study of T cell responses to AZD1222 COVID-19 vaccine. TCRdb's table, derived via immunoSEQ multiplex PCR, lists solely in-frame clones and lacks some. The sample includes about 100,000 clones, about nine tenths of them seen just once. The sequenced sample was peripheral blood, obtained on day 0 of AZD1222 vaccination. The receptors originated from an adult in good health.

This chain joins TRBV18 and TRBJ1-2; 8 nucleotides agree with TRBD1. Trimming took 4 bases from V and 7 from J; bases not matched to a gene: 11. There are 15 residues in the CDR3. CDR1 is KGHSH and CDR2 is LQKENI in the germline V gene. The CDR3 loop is CASSLQSDRGRGYTF. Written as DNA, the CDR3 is TGTGCCAGCTCACTGCAGAGCGACAGGGGTCGTGGCTACACCTTC.

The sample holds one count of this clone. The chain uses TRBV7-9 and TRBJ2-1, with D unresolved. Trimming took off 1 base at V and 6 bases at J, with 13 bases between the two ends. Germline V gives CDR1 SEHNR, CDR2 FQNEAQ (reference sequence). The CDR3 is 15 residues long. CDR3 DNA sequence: TGTGCCAGCAGCTTAGGTAGCCCTCCCTCCAATGAGCAGTTCTTC. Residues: CASSLGSPPSNEQFF.

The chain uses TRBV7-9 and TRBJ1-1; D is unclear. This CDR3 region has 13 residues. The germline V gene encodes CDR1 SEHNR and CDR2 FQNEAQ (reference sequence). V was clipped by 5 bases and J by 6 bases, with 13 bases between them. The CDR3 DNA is TGTGCCAGCAGCCCGGGTGGAGTTTCTGAAGCTTTCTTT. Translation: CASSPGGVSEAFF.

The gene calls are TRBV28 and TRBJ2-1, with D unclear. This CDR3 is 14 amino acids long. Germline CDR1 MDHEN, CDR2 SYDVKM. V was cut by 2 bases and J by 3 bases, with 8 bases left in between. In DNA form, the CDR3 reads TGTGCCAGCAGTTTACGGCCCCTCTACAATGAGCAGTTCTTC. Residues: CASSLRPLYNEQFF.

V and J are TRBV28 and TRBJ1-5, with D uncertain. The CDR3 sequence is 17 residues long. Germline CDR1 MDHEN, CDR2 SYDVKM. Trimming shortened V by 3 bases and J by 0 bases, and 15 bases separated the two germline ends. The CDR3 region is CASSFWQNSYSNQPQHF. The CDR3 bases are TGTGCCAGCAGTTTTTGGCAGAACTCTTATAGCAATCAGCCCCAGCATTTT.

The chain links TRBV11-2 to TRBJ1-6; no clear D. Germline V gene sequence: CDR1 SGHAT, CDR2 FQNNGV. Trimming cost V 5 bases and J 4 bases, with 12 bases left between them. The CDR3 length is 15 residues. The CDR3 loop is CASSPLKGYNSPLHF. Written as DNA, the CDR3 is TGTGCCAGCAGCCCCTTGAAGGGATATAATTCACCCCTCCACTTT.

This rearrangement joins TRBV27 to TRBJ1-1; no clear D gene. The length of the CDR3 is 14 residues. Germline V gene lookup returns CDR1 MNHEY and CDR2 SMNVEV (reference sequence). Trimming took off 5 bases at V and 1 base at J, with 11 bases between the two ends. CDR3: CASSIGRPNTEAFF. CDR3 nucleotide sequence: TGTGCCAGCAGTATCGGCCGGCCGAACACTGAAGCTTTCTTT.

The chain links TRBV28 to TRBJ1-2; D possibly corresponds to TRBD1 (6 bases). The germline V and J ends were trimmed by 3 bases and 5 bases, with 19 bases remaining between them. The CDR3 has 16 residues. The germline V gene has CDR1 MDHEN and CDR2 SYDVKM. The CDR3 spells CASSFHRVTATYGYTF. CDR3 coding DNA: TGTGCCAGCAGTTTCCACAGGGTTACAGCTACGTATGGCTACACCTTC.

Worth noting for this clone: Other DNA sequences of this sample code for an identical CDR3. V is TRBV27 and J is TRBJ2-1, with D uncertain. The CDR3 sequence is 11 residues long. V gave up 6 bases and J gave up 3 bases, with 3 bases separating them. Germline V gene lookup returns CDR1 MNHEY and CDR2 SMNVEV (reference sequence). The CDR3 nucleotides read TGTGCCAGCAGCCTCTACAATGAGCAGTTCTTC. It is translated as CASSLYNEQFF.

The CDR3 sequence is CASSYGASPEAFF. The CDR3 DNA reads TGTGCCAGCAGTTACGGGGCCAGCCCTGAAGCTTTCTTT. This chain uses TRBV6-5 with TRBJ1-1; weak D call: TRBD1 (5 bases). This CDR3 has 13 residues. Trimming shortened V by 2 bases and J by 6 bases, and 10 bases separated the two germline ends. Germline loops: CDR1 MNHEY, CDR2 SVGAGI.

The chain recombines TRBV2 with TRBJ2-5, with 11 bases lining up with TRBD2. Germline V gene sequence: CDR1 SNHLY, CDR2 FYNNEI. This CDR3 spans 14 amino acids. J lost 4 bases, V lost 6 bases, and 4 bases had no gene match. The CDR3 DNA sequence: TGTGCCAGCAGCTTCGGACTAGCGGGAGAGACCCAGTACTTC. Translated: CASSFGLAGETQYF.

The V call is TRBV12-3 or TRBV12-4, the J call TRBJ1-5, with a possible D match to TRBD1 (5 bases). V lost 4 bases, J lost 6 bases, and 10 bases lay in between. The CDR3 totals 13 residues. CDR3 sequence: CASSSSRGQPQHF. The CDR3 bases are TGTGCCAGCAGTTCTAGTAGGGGTCAGCCCCAGCATTTT.

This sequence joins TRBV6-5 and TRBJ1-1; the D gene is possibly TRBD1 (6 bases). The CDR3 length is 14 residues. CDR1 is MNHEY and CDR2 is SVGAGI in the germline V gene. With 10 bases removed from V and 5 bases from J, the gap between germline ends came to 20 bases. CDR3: CAIPGTLEATEAFF. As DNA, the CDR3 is TGTGCCATCCCCGGGACACTTGAGGCGACTGAAGCTTTCTTT.

The CDR3 DNA reads TGTGCCAGAAGCTTGATCGGGGCGGATAGCAATCAGCCCCAGCATTTT. Its protein product is CARSLIGADSNQPQHF. The rearrangement links TRBV5-3 to TRBJ1-5; D may be TRBD1 (5 bases). TRBV5-3 is sorted into the ORF group, with uncertain function. Between the trimmed V and J ends, which lost 1 base and 0 bases, there was a span of 11 bases. This CDR3 has 16 amino acids.

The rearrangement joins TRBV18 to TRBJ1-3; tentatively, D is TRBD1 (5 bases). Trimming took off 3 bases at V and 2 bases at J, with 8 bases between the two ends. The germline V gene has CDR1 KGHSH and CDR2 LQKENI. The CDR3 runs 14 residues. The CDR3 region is CASSPEGTGNTIYF. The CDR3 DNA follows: TGTGCCAGCTCACCTGAGGGGACTGGAAACACCATATATTTT.

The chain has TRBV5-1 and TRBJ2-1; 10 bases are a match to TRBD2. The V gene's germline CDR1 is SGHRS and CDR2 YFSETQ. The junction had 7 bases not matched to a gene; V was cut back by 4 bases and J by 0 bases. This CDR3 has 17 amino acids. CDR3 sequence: CASSEEAGGPSYNEQFF. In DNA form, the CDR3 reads TGCGCCAGCAGCGAGGAAGCGGGAGGGCCCTCCTACAATGAGCAGTTCTTC.

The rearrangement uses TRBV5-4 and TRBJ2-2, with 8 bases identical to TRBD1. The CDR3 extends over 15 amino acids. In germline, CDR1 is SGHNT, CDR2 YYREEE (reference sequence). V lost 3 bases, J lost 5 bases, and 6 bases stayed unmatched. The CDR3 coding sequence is TGTGCCAGCAGCTGGCAGGGGGCAGCAACCGGGGAGCTGTTTTTT. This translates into CASSWQGAATGELFF.

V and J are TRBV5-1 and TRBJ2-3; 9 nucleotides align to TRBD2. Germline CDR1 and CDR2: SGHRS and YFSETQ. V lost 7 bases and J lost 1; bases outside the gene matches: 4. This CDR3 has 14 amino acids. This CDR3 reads CASGRLAGTDTQYF. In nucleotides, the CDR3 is TGCGCCAGCGGCCGACTAGCGGGCACAGATACGCAGTATTTT.

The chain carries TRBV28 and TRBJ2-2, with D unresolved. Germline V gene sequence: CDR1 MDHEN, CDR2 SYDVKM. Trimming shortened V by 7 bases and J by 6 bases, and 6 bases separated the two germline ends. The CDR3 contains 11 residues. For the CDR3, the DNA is TGTGCCAGCATGGCCCCCGGGGAGCTGTTTTTT. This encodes CASMAPGELFF.

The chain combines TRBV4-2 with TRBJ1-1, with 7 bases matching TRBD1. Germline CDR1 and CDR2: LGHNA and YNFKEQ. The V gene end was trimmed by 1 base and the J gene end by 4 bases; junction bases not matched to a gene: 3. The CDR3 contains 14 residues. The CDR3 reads CASSQAGGFTEAFF. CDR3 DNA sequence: TGTGCCAGCAGCCAAGCAGGGGGGTTCACTGAAGCTTTCTTT.

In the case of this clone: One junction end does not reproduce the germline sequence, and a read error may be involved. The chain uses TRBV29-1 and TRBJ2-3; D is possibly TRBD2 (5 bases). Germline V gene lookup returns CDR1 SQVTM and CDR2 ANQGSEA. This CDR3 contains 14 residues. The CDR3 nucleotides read TGCAGCGTTCAAGAGGCTAGCACGTCAGATACGCAGTATTTT. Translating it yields CSVQEASTSDTQYF.

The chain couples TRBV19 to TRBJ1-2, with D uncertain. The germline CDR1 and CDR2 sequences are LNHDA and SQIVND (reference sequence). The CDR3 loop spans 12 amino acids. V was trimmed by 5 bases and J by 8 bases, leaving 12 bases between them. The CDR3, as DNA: TGTGCCAGTAGTCTCTGGGGTGACGGCTACACCTTC. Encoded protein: CASSLWGDGYTF.

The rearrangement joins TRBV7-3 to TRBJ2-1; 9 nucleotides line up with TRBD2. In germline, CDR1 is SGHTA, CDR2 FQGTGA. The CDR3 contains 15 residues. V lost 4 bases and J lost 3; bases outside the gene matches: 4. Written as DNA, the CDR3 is TGTGCCAGCAGCTCAACTAGCGGGCGCTACAATGAGCAGTTCTTC. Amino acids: CASSSTSGRYNEQFF.

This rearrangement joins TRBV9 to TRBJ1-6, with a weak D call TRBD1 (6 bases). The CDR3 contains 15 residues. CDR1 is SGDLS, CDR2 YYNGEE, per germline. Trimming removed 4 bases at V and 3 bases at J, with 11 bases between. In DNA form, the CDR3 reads TGTGCCAGCAGCCCCAGGGGAGACTATAATTCACCCCTCCACTTT. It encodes CASSPRGDYNSPLHF.

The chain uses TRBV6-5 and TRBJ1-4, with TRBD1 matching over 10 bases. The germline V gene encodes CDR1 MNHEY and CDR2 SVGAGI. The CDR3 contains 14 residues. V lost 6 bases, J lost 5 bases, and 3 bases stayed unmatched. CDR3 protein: CASSTGQGNEKLFF. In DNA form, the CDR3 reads TGTGCCAGCAGCACGGGACAGGGGAATGAAAAACTGTTTTTT.

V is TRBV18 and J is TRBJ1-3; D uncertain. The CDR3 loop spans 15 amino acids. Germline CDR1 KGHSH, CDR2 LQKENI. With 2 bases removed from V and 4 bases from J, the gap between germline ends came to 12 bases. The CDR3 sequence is CASSPSEAAGNTIYF. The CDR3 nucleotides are TGTGCCAGCTCACCATCAGAAGCGGCCGGAAACACCATATATTTT.

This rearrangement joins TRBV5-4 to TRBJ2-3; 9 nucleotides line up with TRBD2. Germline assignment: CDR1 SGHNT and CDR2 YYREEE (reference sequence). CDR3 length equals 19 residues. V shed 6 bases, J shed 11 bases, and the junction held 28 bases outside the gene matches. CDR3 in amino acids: CASNPRSSGSKSGVLEQYF. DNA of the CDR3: TGTGCCAGCAACCCCAGGAGTAGCGGGAGTAAGTCTGGAGTGTTGGAGCAGTATTTT.

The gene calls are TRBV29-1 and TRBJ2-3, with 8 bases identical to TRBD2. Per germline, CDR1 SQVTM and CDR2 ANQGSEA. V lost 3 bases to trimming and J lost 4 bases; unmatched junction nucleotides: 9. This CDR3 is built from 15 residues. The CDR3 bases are TGCAGCGTTGATGGAGGGCGGGAGGCCCCAGATACGCAGTATTTT. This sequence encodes CSVDGGREAPDTQYF.